Following are 23 T cell receptor beta chains from one sample sequenced in a study of a mutant IDH1 vaccine in newly diagnosed glioma. The time point: baseline, week 1 (first vaccination visit). Treatment noted: pre-vaccination baseline after standard-of-care therapy. The assay was immunoSEQ multiplex PCR, and TCRdb's table has in-frame clones only and misses some. The sample consists of 30,000 to 40,000 clones, roughly 80% of them appearing once. This material consisted of PBMCs, taken from a glioma patient treated with radiotherapy, temozolomide or both. Receptor source: a man between 35 and 55 years old with glioma. Some clones in this sample may be carry-over from other donors' samples.

The rearrangement joins TRBV7-2 to TRBJ2-7; 13 nucleotides agree with TRBD2. J was trimmed by 2 bases and V by 5 bases; bases with no gene match: 3. Germline values: CDR1 SGHTA, CDR2 FQGNSA. The CDR3 sequence is 15 residues long. The CDR3 here is CASSPTSGGTYEQYF. The CDR3 nucleotides read TGTGCCAGCAGCCCGACTAGCGGGGGGACCTACGAGCAGTACTTC.

The chain employs TRBV5-4 and TRBJ2-3; tentative D call: TRBD2 (5 bases). There are 14 residues in the CDR3. Between the trimmed V and J ends, which lost 4 bases and 3 bases, there was a span of 12 bases. CDR1 and CDR2 from the germline V gene are SGHNT and YYREEE (reference sequence). The CDR3 DNA is TGTGCCAGCAGCCCGAGGGCGGTGACAGATACGCAGTATTTT. It codes for CASSPRAVTDTQYF.

This clone occurred once. This rearrangement joins TRBV18 to TRBJ1-6; the D gene is possibly TRBD1 (5 bases). Germline lookup yields CDR1 KGHSH and CDR2 LQKENI. Between the trimmed V and J ends, which lost 3 bases and 8 bases, there was a span of 14 bases. This CDR3 region has 15 residues. CDR3 sequence: CASSPRQRGDSPLHF. In DNA form, the CDR3 reads TGTGCCAGCTCACCCCGCCAAAGGGGTGATTCACCCCTCCACTTT.

The V call is TRBV5-4, the J call TRBJ2-1; D may be TRBD1 or TRBD2 (7 bases each). The V gene lost 5 bases and the J gene lost 0 bases, with 21 bases spanning the gap. This CDR3 comprises 18 residues. The germline gives CDR1 SGHNT, CDR2 YYREEE (reference sequence). The chain's CDR3 is CASSFRGGRLFSYNEQFF. The CDR3 nucleotides read TGTGCCAGCAGTTTCAGGGGGGGCCGTCTTTTCTCCTACAATGAGCAGTTCTTC.

This clone was counted a few times. The chain couples TRBV2 to TRBJ1-5, with D possibly TRBD1 on 6 matching bases. V was trimmed by 5 bases and J by 0 bases, leaving 8 bases between them. CDR1 is SNHLY and CDR2 is FYNNEI in the germline V gene. The CDR3 extends over 14 amino acids. For the CDR3, the DNA is TGTGCCAGCAGTCGACAGGATAGCAATCAGCCCCAGCATTTT. This sequence encodes CASSRQDSNQPQHF.

The rearrangement links TRBV11-2 to TRBJ2-5; D is possibly TRBD1 or TRBD2 (5 bases each). This CDR3 contains 15 residues. Germline loops: CDR1 SGHAT, CDR2 FQNNGV. Trimming removed 4 bases at V and 1 base at J, with 13 bases between. The CDR3 bases are TGTGCCAGCAGCTCCCTAAGAGGGGCCCAAGAGACCCAGTACTTC. This sequence encodes CASSSLRGAQETQYF.

The chain combines TRBV2 with TRBJ1-6, with 8 bases matching TRBD1. The junction had 16 bases not matched to a gene; V was cut back by 6 bases and J by 6 bases. Germline V gene sequence: CDR1 SNHLY, CDR2 FYNNEI. There are 18 residues in the CDR3. CDR3 amino acids: CASSASRTGTGRNSPLHF. In DNA form, the CDR3 reads TGTGCCAGCAGCGCTTCACGAACCGGGACAGGCCGTAATTCACCCCTCCACTTT.

CDR3: CSASVGYEQYF. The CDR3, as DNA: TGCAGTGCTAGTGTCGGGTACGAGCAGTACTTC. The chain joins TRBV20-1 to TRBJ2-7; D remains ambiguous. The germline V gene has CDR1 DFQATT and CDR2 SNEGSKA (reference sequence). Trimming pared 3 bases from V and 4 bases from J, leaving 7 bases between. The CDR3 length is 11 residues.

V and J are TRBV6-6 and TRBJ1-1; tentatively, D is TRBD1 (6 bases). CDR1 MNHNY and CDR2 SVGAGI come from the germline V gene (reference sequence). Trimming took 6 bases from V and 5 from J, leaving 10 bases between them. The CDR3 loop spans 12 amino acids. This chain's CDR3 is CASRQGDTEAFF. In DNA, the CDR3 is TGTGCCAGCAGACAGGGAGATACTGAAGCTTTCTTT.

This clone was counted only a few times. The gene calls are TRBV4-1 and TRBJ1-2, with D hard to call. Per germline, CDR1 MGHRA and CDR2 YSYEKL. The ends were cut back, 0 bases at V and 5 bases at J, with 4 bases in the middle. The CDR3 covers 12 residues. This chain's CDR3 is CASSQEGYGYTF. The CDR3 nucleotides are TGCGCCAGCAGCCAAGAAGGGTATGGCTACACCTTC.

V is TRBV5-6 and J is TRBJ2-3; TRBD1 agrees at 12 bases. Germline CDR1 SGHDT, CDR2 YYEEEE. This CDR3 is built from 16 residues. The V and J ends lost 4 bases and 3 bases, in that order; junction bases with no gene match: 6. CDR3 amino acids: CASSLGQGAETDTQYF. CDR3 DNA sequence: TGTGCCAGCAGCCTGGGACAGGGGGCAGAGACAGATACGCAGTATTTT.

The rearrangement uses TRBV6-5 and TRBJ1-5, with unresolved D. The V end lost 0 bases, the J end lost 5 bases, and 8 bases lay between the germline ends. The CDR3 is 14 amino acids. CDR1 and CDR2 from the germline V gene are MNHEY and SVGAGI. CDR3 nucleotide sequence: TGTGCCAGCAGTTACTCGACGGGAGATCAGCCCCAGCATTTT. This translates into CASSYSTGDQPQHF.

The genes are TRBV19 and TRBJ1-1; D is unclear. V dropped 7 bases and J dropped 5 bases, with 8 bases sitting between them. The CDR3 consists of 11 residues. Germline-derived CDR1 and CDR2 are LNHDA and SQIVND (reference sequence). The CDR3 spells CASTKQTEAFF. CDR3 coding DNA: TGTGCCAGTACCAAACAGACTGAAGCTTTCTTT.

This clone was seen more than once but under ten times. The V and J genes are TRBV2 and TRBJ1-1; possibly TRBD1 for D (5 bases). The CDR3 consists of 14 residues. Germline V gives CDR1 SNHLY, CDR2 FYNNEI. V gave up 8 bases and J gave up 0 bases, with 13 bases separating them. CDR3 protein: CASSQGVLNTEAFF. Written as DNA, the CDR3 is TGTGCCAGCTCACAAGGGGTCTTGAACACTGAAGCTTTCTTT.

The gene calls are TRBV5-1 and TRBJ2-6, with D perhaps matching TRBD2 (6 bases). V was trimmed by 4 bases and J by 0 bases, leaving 8 bases between them. Per germline, CDR1 SGHRS and CDR2 YFSETQ. This CDR3 is 15 amino acids long. The CDR3 DNA reads as TGCGCCAGCAGCCCGGGGGTCTCTGGGGCCAACGTCCTGACTTTC. Its protein product is CASSPGVSGANVLTF.

V usage is TRBV6-5 and J usage is TRBJ2-7; a possible D gene is TRBD2 (5 bases). The CDR3 runs to 14 residues. Germline CDR1 reads MNHEY; CDR2 reads SVGAGI. V gave up 7 bases and J gave up 5 bases, with 18 bases separating them. The CDR3 region is CASTRDRFGDEQYF. CDR3 bases: TGTGCCAGCACCCGAGATCGTTTCGGGGACGAGCAGTACTTC.

This sequence joins TRBV7-2 and TRBJ1-5, with a possible D match to TRBD1 (5 bases). Between the trimmed V and J ends, which lost 4 bases and 0 bases, there was a span of 16 bases. Germline loops: CDR1 SGHTA, CDR2 FQGNSA. The CDR3 length is 17 residues. CDR3 amino acids: CASSSYTGYYSNQPQHF. CDR3 bases: TGTGCCAGCAGCTCTTATACAGGATATTATAGCAATCAGCCCCAGCATTTT.

Worth noting for this clone: One junction end does not reproduce the germline sequence, and a read error may be involved. The CDR3 is CASSLGGSGTAVLF. CDR3 DNA sequence: TGTGCCAGCAGCTTAGGGGGGTCCGGGACAGCAGTTCTCTTT. The chain is built from TRBV11-2 and TRBJ1-1; 7 nucleotides align to TRBD1. This CDR3 is 14 amino acids long. CDR1 and CDR2 from the germline V gene are SGHAT and FQNNGV.

This chain uses TRBV30 with TRBJ1-1; unclear D gene. CDR3 size: 14 residues. Germline CDR1 GTSNPN, CDR2 SVGIG (reference sequence). The V end lost 3 bases, the J end lost 4 bases, and 15 bases lay between the germline ends. CDR3 amino acids: CAWRALRGFTEAFF. In DNA, the CDR3 is TGTGCCTGGAGGGCATTAAGAGGTTTCACTGAAGCTTTCTTT.

The chain is built from TRBV5-8 and TRBJ1-2; D call uncertain. CDR1 is SGHTS, CDR2 YDEGEE, per germline. V was cut by 0 bases and J by 7 bases, with 16 bases left in between. CDR3 length: 15 residues. CDR3 sequence: CASSLALYRAGGYTF. The CDR3 bases are TGTGCCAGCAGCTTGGCCTTGTATAGGGCTGGTGGCTACACCTTC. Full variable domain (outside the CDR3, taken from reference TRBV5-8 and TRBJ1-2): EAGVTQSPTHLIKTRGQQATLRCSPISGHTSVYWYQQALGLGLQFLLWYDEGEERNRGNFPPRFSGRQFPNYSSELNVNALELEDSALYLCASSLALYRAGGYTFGSGTRLTVV.

This chain connects TRBV7-8 to TRBJ2-1, with D uncertain. V was pared by 0 bases and J by 14 bases, with 11 bases between. Germline CDR1 SGHVS, CDR2 FQNEAQ. This CDR3 is built from 12 residues. The CDR3 DNA is TGTGCCAGCAGCTTAGCCCTCCCCTCGAAGTTCTTC. Translation gives CASSLALPSKFF.

The chain combines TRBV5-4 with TRBJ1-2, with D uncertain. Germline V gene lookup returns CDR1 SGHNT and CDR2 YYREEE (reference sequence). The CDR3 sequence is 13 residues long. The ends were cut back, 9 bases at V and 3 bases at J, with 15 bases in the middle. The CDR3 reads CATPRQIDYGYTF. The CDR3 DNA is TGTGCCACCCCGCGGCAGATCGACTATGGCTACACCTTC.

The chain couples TRBV11-2 to TRBJ1-2; tentatively, D is TRBD1 (6 bases). The CDR3 extends over 16 amino acids. Germline loops: CDR1 SGHAT, CDR2 FQNNGV. V was cut by 1 base and J by 4 bases, with 16 bases left in between. This CDR3 reads CASSLVVGGGGYGYTF. As DNA, the CDR3 is TGTGCCAGCAGCTTAGTGGTTGGCGGAGGGGGCTATGGCTACACCTTC.